The rows below give T cell receptor beta chains drawn from one sample of a study of blood T cell repertoires in COVID-19. The protocol was immunoSEQ multiplex PCR, while the TCRdb copy is restricted to in-frame clones and leaves out a portion. The sample lists about 180,000 clones, around 86% occurring once. The sample was peripheral blood. These receptors were obtained from a young woman with active or convalescent COVID-19. Each CDR3 is given with its conserved first and last residue. The D gene is left open where the match is weak. Some rows have no size entry. The others give once, few or many, or a class for an expanded clone.

cdr3_aa cdr3_nt d_call v_call clone_size j_call
CASSLGQGYGYTF TGTGCCAGCAGCTTAGGACAGGGCTATGGCTACACCTTC TRBD1 TRBV7-9 NA TRBJ1-2
CASSQQGGLDTEAFF TGCGCCAGCAGCCAGCAGGGGGGCTTGGACACTGAAGCTTTCTTT TRBD1 TRBV4-1 NA TRBJ1-1
CASSMGSGNYRNTIYF TGTGCCAGTAGTATGGGTAGCGGAAATTACCGGAACACCATATATTTT NA TRBV19 NA TRBJ1-3
CASSEDSSNSPLHF TGTGCCAGCTCAGAGGACAGTTCAAATTCACCCCTCCACTTT NA TRBV18 NA TRBJ1-6
CASSATLAGVSDTQYF TGCGCCAGCAGCGCCACACTAGCGGGGGTTTCAGATACGCAGTATTTT TRBD2 TRBV10-1 NA TRBJ2-3
CATSGPGDTQYF TGTGCCACCAGTGGACCGGGAGATACGCAGTATTTT NA TRBV24-1 once TRBJ2-3
CASSLMQGWNTEAFF TGTGCCAGCAGTCTTATGCAGGGTTGGAACACTGAAGCTTTCTTT NA TRBV27 NA TRBJ1-1
CASSQGRGDTQYF TGTGCCAGCAGCCAAGGTAGAGGCGATACGCAGTATTTT NA TRBV3-1/TRBV3-2 NA TRBJ2-3
CSVDSGHEQYF TGCAGCGTTGATTCAGGGCACGAGCAGTACTTC NA TRBV29-1 NA TRBJ2-7
CAISDSQALYNEQFF TGTGCCATCAGTGATTCCCAGGCCCTCTACAATGAGCAGTTCTTC NA TRBV10-3 NA TRBJ2-1
CASSPRLAGHISYEQYF TGTGCCAGCAGCCCCCGACTAGCGGGGCATATCTCCTACGAGCAGTACTTC TRBD2 TRBV7-9 NA TRBJ2-7
CASKHGRGLTEAFF TGTGCCAGTAAACATGGCAGGGGGCTCACTGAAGCTTTCTTT TRBD1 TRBV19 once TRBJ1-1
CASSPIDNEQFF TGTGCCAGCTCACCAATAGACAATGAGCAGTTCTTC NA TRBV18 NA TRBJ2-1
CASTYRGGEKLFF TGTGCCAGCACATACAGGGGTGGCGAAAAACTGTTTTTT TRBD1 TRBV18 few TRBJ1-4
CASSGRSSGRGNEQFF TGTGCCAGCAGTGGGCGATCCAGCGGGAGGGGCAATGAGCAGTTCTTC TRBD2 TRBV2 few TRBJ2-1
CASTRGSVTGELFF TGTGCCAGCACTAGGGGTTCGGTTACCGGGGAGCTGTTTTTT NA TRBV6-5 NA TRBJ2-2
CASSLHGSSYEQYF TGTGCCAGCAGCCTCCACGGGAGCTCCTACGAGCAGTACTTC NA TRBV11-2 NA TRBJ2-7
CASSGSAGVFSGELFF TGTGCCAGCAGCGGTTCAGCGGGAGTATTTTCCGGGGAGCTGTTTTTT TRBD2 TRBV9 NA TRBJ2-2
CASSASSGQGHGYTF TGTGCCAGCAGCGCCTCCTCCGGACAGGGTCATGGCTACACCTTC TRBD1 TRBV6-5 NA TRBJ1-2
CASNRGRGGETQYF TGTGCCAGCAATCGCGGGAGGGGAGGGGAGACCCAGTACTTC TRBD2 TRBV11-2 NA TRBJ2-5
CASSESRDRDHEQYF TGCGCCAGCAGTGAGTCGCGGGACAGGGACCACGAGCAGTACTTC TRBD1 TRBV10-2 NA TRBJ2-7
CASSIGQGRINEKLFF TGTGCCAGTAGTATCGGACAGGGGAGGATTAATGAAAAACTGTTTTTT TRBD1 TRBV19 NA TRBJ1-4
CASSQDPQAYGYTF TGCGCCAGCAGCCAAGATCCCCAGGCTTATGGCTACACCTTC NA TRBV4-1 NA TRBJ1-2
CASSPINGGQETQYF TGTGCCAGCAGTCCAATCAACGGGGGACAAGAGACCCAGTACTTC NA TRBV3-1/TRBV3-2 NA TRBJ2-5
CAISAGGGNQPQHF TGTGCCATCAGCGCCGGGGGTGGCAATCAGCCCCAGCATTTT NA TRBV10-3 NA TRBJ1-5
CASSSQGSQPQHF TGTGCCAGCAGCTCCCAGGGATCTCAGCCCCAGCATTTT NA TRBV7-2 NA TRBJ1-5
CATLDRGTGNTIYF TGTGCCACCCTGGACAGGGGAACTGGAAACACCATATATTTT TRBD1 TRBV24-1 NA TRBJ1-3
CASSLEGARDYGYTF TGTGCCAGCTCGCTTGAGGGGGCGCGTGACTATGGCTACACCTTC TRBD1 TRBV18 NA TRBJ1-2
CASSLELSYEQYF TGTGCCAGCAGCTTAGAACTCTCCTACGAGCAGTACTTC NA TRBV11-2 NA TRBJ2-7
CACPGQINEKLFF TGTGCCTGCCCGGGACAGATTAATGAAAAACTGTTTTTT TRBD1 TRBV30 once TRBJ1-4
CASSETGDTGELFF TGTGCCAGCAGTGAAACAGGGGACACCGGGGAGCTGTTTTTT TRBD1 TRBV6-4 NA TRBJ2-2
CASSPSNTGELFF TGTGCCAGCTCTCCCTCGAACACCGGGGAGCTGTTTTTT NA TRBV18 once TRBJ2-2
CASRRGVTMNTEAFF TGTGCCAGTCGTCGGGGGGTAACAATGAACACTGAAGCTTTCTTT NA TRBV6-5 NA TRBJ1-1
CASSTGDTQYF TGCGCCAGCAGCACAGGGGATACGCAGTATTTT NA TRBV10-1 NA TRBJ2-3
CASSPRTNYGYTF TGTGCCAGCTCGCCGAGGACTAACTATGGCTACACCTTC NA TRBV3-1/TRBV3-2 NA TRBJ1-2
CSVRGLAGNEQFF TGCAGCGTTAGGGGACTAGCGGGAAATGAGCAGTTCTTC TRBD2 TRBV29-1 NA TRBJ2-1